This T cell receptor (beta chain) was observed in a study of vaccination effects on CD4 cells after COVID-19. Whole-study context: In the ViraFEST assay, antigen-specific CD4+ clonotypes were identified by expansion after peptide-pool stimulation. Study-wide points: At late timepoints after vaccination, vaccine- and infection-induced clones shrank markedly. Recruitment yielded few convalescent patients, and the study had no early post-infection timepoints.

With roughly 10 days of culture completed, CD4+ T cells were isolated. Regarding this clone: Its antigen is not known.

Method: immunoSEQ multiplex PCR; TCRdb's copy keeps in-frame clones and lacks some. The table lists 35,000 to 40,000 clones, about 70% of them singletons. This CDR3 spans 16 amino acids. Germline CDR1 reads SGHTA; CDR2 reads FQGNSA. Trimming took 4 bases from V and 2 from J; bases not matched to a gene: 3. The starting material was CD4+ T cells from PBMCs cultured without peptide, obtained before COVID-19 vaccination. The TCR comes from a human donor who received a COVID-19 vaccine. This chain connects TRBV7-2 to TRBJ2-6; 9 bases fit TRBD1. The CDR3 region is CASSSRTGAGANVLTF. The CDR3 coding sequence is TGTGCCAGCAGCTCGAGGACAGGGGCTGGGGCCAACGTCCTGACTTTC.